Sequencing of this T cell receptor beta chain was carried out in a study of shared clonotypes between healthy human individuals (dated by TCRdb to about 2020). In terms of the full investigation: The cohort included a few men and two women between 18 and 49 years of age. Between about 0.94 and 8.9 billion PBMCs per donor were obtained by leukapheresis. To estimate repertoire size and how much clonotype sharing occurs between individuals, the study deeply sequenced the blood TCR repertoires of about 5 healthy adults. To increase sequencing depth and limit assay-specific biases, different laboratories used diverse techniques to prepare libraries and sequence TCR repertoires. Paper-wide results and their limitations: Because the study included only a small number of donors, the genetic and exposure-history diversity represented was limited. Sampling was restricted to blood, and TCR repertoires in tissue are likely to differ from TCR repertoires in blood. Pairwise subsampling indicated that sequencing depth was expected to affect the degree of clonotype sharing among donors.

Using the deep immunoSEQ assay, TCR CDR3 regions were amplified from genomic DNA by multiplex PCR. Extracted genomic DNA from each cell subset was distributed evenly across all wells of several immunoSEQ 96-well plates, and each plate was treated as a replicate. For unsorted PBMC, each replicate PCR was loaded with approximately 320 ng genomic DNA, equivalent to tens of thousands of T cell genomes. Ten immunoSEQ deep assay plates were used to sequence the unsorted PBMC genomic DNA. Purified libraries were measured with a Qubit 3.0 fluorometer, size-checked on a Bioanalyzer 2100, and measured again with the KAPA Library Quantification kit. Every immunoSEQ 96-well plate was sequenced on a separate single-read 150-cycle Illumina NextSeq 550 flow cell. In the authors' own workflow: Because the immunoSEQ output included only junctional sequences and no quality scores, the filtering could not be the same as the filtering used for full-length reads. To assign V/J genes and CDR3, sequences were annotated using PyIR, a Python wrapper for IgBLAST v1.9, with IMGT germline references. Reads were filtered out if the reads had weak V/J assignments (E-value above 1e-6), no CDR3, stop codons, out-of-frame junctions, or ambiguous translated residues. V3J clonotypes were defined as sequences sharing an identical inferred V gene, J gene, and CDR3 amino acid sequence. To compute the percentage overlap between repertoires, the number of shared unique clonotypes was divided by the size of the smaller repertoire. Richness of each repertoire was evaluated using RTK rarefaction, the Chao1 estimator, and Recon v2.1 estimates of unobserved clonotypes. The table was pulled from immuneACCESS by TCRdb, which kept in-frame rearrangements only. Such tables lose some clones; where checked, under half of the loss comes from unresolved V genes, and the rest has no known cause. V and J calls and clone size are copied from that table; D and trimming were computed from the DNA. The sample table shows fewer than 550,000 clones, and 75% to 80% are seen once. The ten largest clones take up around 12% of the sample.

The donors were healthy, HIV-negative adults who had no recently reported acute infections or vaccinations. Every donor was a Caucasian adult living in Nashville, Tennessee, USA. For unsorted samples, some 90 million PBMCs were counted and genomic DNA was extracted with the QIAamp DNA Blood Mini kit. Blood was collected by leukapheresis, and PBMCs were isolated by Ficoll-Histopaque density gradient centrifugation and then cryopreserved in liquid nitrogen vapor phase. A word on this clone: No cognate antigen has been identified for it. Base qualities are not at hand, and no much larger clone is one base apart.

In the germline V gene, CDR1 corresponds to MDHEN and CDR2 to SYDVKM. The CDR3 starts with the cysteine, ends with the phenylalanine, and has 15 residues. Just the 45-base CDR3 DNA is kept, in frame starting at base 1. Trimming removed 6 bases from V and 2 bases from J; the gene matches leave 10 bases unexplained. Sequenced material: PBMCs. This clonotype was sampled from a middle-aged woman in good health. Some clones in this sample may be carry-over from other donors' samples. The rearranged segments are TRBV28 and TRBJ2-7; TRBD1 aligns with 7 central bases. The nucleotides are TGTGCCAGCAGCCCATTACTGGGACAGACCTACGAGCAGTACTTC. This translates into CASSPLLGQTYEQYF.